Listed below are T cell receptor beta chains from one sample, sequenced in a study of T-cell memory formation after mild COVID-19. TCRdb reanalysed the 5' RACE reads using MiXCR and keeps one entry per CDR3 protein. The profile shows more than 200,000 distinct CDR3 sequences, roughly 15% of them singletons. Source material: PBMCs or a T cell subset sorted from them (not recorded which). Source of these receptors: a man between 18 and 35 years old who had mild COVID-19 (a few samples of this study predate the infection). Cell type and time point are not known. Both conserved end residues are part of each CDR3. A D gene is named only where the DNA matches it firmly. Part of the rows lack a size; the others show once, few, many or a class for expanded clones.

clone size	V gene	D gene	J gene	CDR3 protein	CDR3 DNA
-	TRBV6-5	-	TRBJ1-5	CASSYSGAGQPQHF	TGTGCCAGCAGTTACTCTGGGGCAGGGCAGCCCCAGCATTTT
-	TRBV7-2	TRBD1	TRBJ2-2	CASSSYRGLDTGELFF	TGTGCCAGCAGCTCGTACAGGGGGCTAGACACCGGGGAGCTGTTTTTT
few	TRBV6-5	-	TRBJ1-2	CASSRVGVEGYTF	TGTGCCAGCAGTCGAGTGGGCGTGGAAGGCTACACCTTC
-	TRBV10-1	-	TRBJ2-5	CASSDGNQETQYF	TGCGCCAGCAGTGATGGAAACCAAGAGACCCAGTACTTC
few	TRBV7-6	TRBD2	TRBJ2-1	CASSTKLAGARDEQFF	TGTGCCAGCAGCACCAAACTAGCGGGGGCCAGGGATGAGCAGTTCTTC
few	TRBV4-2	-	TRBJ1-1	CASSSIKLMNTEAFF	TGTGCCAGCAGTTCGATAAAACTCATGAACACTGAAGCTTTCTTT
few	TRBV5-1	TRBD1	TRBJ2-5	CASSRTGGVEETQYF	TGCGCCAGCAGCCGAACAGGGGGAGTGGAAGAGACCCAGTACTTC
few	TRBV6-6	-	TRBJ1-2	CASSWQANYGYTF	TGTGCCAGCAGTTGGCAGGCTAACTATGGCTACACCTTC
-	TRBV20-1	TRBD2	TRBJ2-7	CSARDLGSGDEQYF	TGCAGTGCTAGAGATCTGGGTAGCGGGGACGAGCAGTACTTC
few	TRBV10-3	-	TRBJ2-3	CAISERDTQYF	TGTGCCATCAGTGAAAGAGATACGCAGTATTTT
-	TRBV7-2	-	TRBJ2-7	CASSFEVSRRQYF	TGTGCCAGCAGCTTCGAGGTGTCAAGGCGGCAGTACTTC
-	TRBV9	-	TRBJ1-5	CASSVGIEGQPQHF	TGTGCCAGCAGCGTGGGGATTGAGGGTCAGCCCCAGCATTTT
-	TRBV11-1	-	TRBJ1-1	CASSLFGAENTEAFF	TGTGCCAGCAGCTTATTCGGGGCAGAGAACACTGAAGCTTTCTTT
few	TRBV20-1	TRBD1	TRBJ1-5	CSASGYDRGGQPQHF	TGCAGTGCTAGCGGATATGACAGGGGCGGTCAGCCCCAGCATTTT
-	TRBV28	TRBD2	TRBJ2-5	CASASGGAEETQYF	TGTGCCAGCGCCAGCGGGGGGGCAGAAGAGACCCAGTACTTC
many	TRBV7-9	-	TRBJ2-1	CASSPEGYNEQFF	TGTGCCAGCAGTCCGGAGGGGTACAATGAGCAGTTCTTC
-	TRBV29-1	TRBD1	TRBJ1-1	CSTGTVNTEAFF	TGCAGCACCGGGACAGTAAACACTGAAGCTTTCTTT
-	TRBV28	TRBD1	TRBJ2-4	CASNPSGTGIIQYF	TGTGCCAGCAATCCATCCGGGACAGGGATAATTCAGTACTTC
-	TRBV20-1	-	TRBJ2-2	CSGKGRNTGELFF	TGCAGTGGAAAGGGGCGAAATACCGGGGAGCTGTTTTTT
-	TRBV9	-	TRBJ1-6	CASSVATIEENSPLHF	TGTGCCAGCAGCGTAGCTACGATCGAGGAGAATTCACCCCTCCACTTT
-	TRBV4-2	TRBD2	TRBJ2-3	CASSQQAGGAGKDTQYF	TGTGCCAGCAGCCAACAGGCCGGGGGGGCCGGGAAAGATACGCAGTATTTT
-	TRBV10-1	TRBD2	TRBJ2-3	CASSDAGGTDTQYF	TGCGCCAGCAGTGACGCGGGGGGCACAGATACGCAGTATTTT
few	TRBV6-2/TRBV6-3	TRBD1	TRBJ1-5	CASSSPRGGQGSQPQHF	TGTGCCAGCAGTTCCCCTCGCGGGGGACAGGGGAGCCAGCCCCAGCATTTT
-	TRBV9	TRBD1	TRBJ1-2	CASSLRDRGGYGYTF	TGTGCCAGCAGCCTCCGGGACAGGGGGGGGTATGGCTACACCTTC
few	TRBV10-3	-	TRBJ1-5	CAISEGRDGQPQHF	TGTGCCATCAGTGAGGGCAGGGACGGTCAGCCCCAGCATTTT
few	TRBV19	-	TRBJ2-1	CASSSRGTGDNEQFF	TGTGCCAGTAGCAGCCGGGGGACGGGGGACAATGAGCAGTTCTTC
few	TRBV5-5	-	TRBJ2-3	CASSLVWGRSYTQYF	TGTGCCAGCAGCTTGGTATGGGGACGAAGCTATACGCAGTATTTT
few	TRBV2	-	TRBJ1-2	CASGELSGGYTF	TGTGCCAGCGGGGAGCTTTCCGGTGGCTACACCTTC
-	TRBV27	TRBD1	TRBJ2-2	CASSPRQGAGELFF	TGTGCCAGCAGTCCCCGACAGGGAGCCGGGGAGCTGTTTTTT
few	TRBV11-2	TRBD1	TRBJ1-2	CASSLAGGNYGYTF	TGTGCCAGCAGCTTAGCAGGGGGTAACTATGGCTACACCTTC
-	TRBV20-1	TRBD1	TRBJ2-3	CSARSYRGLGTDTQYF	TGCAGTGCTAGATCCTACAGGGGGTTAGGCACAGATACGCAGTATTTT
few	TRBV29-1	-	TRBJ2-5	CSVGTRLLETQYF	TGCAGCGTTGGGACTCGACTACTGGAGACCCAGTACTTC
many	TRBV4-3	TRBD2	TRBJ2-1	CASSQDRLAGRNEQFF	TGCGCCAGCAGCCAAGATCGACTAGCGGGGCGGAATGAGCAGTTCTTC
-	TRBV25-1	-	TRBJ1-1	CASREYGTEAFF	TGTGCCAGCAGGGAATACGGCACTGAAGCTTTCTTT
-	TRBV6-1	-	TRBJ1-2	CASSPDISYGYTF	TGTGCCAGCAGTCCAGACATAAGCTATGGCTACACCTTC
many	TRBV4-3	-	TRBJ2-5	CASSQDITGWETQYF	TGCGCCAGCAGCCAAGATATTACAGGGTGGGAGACCCAGTACTTC
-	TRBV9	-	TRBJ1-1	CASSGFPRSPQAFF	TGTGCCAGCAGCGGATTCCCCCGGTCTCCCCAAGCTTTCTTT
-	TRBV3-1	-	TRBJ2-1	CASSHRLNNEQFF	TGTGCCAGCAGCCATCGACTCAACAATGAGCAGTTCTTC
few	TRBV3-1	-	TRBJ2-3	CASSQRVDTQYF	TGTGCCAGCAGCCAGCGGGTGGATACGCAGTATTTT
many	TRBV20-1	-	TRBJ1-1	CSARDLAKNTEAFF	TGCAGTGCTAGAGATTTGGCTAAGAACACTGAAGCTTTCTTT
few	TRBV5-1	TRBD1	TRBJ2-2	CASSGTGVRPGELFF	TGCGCCAGCAGCGGCACAGGGGTACGTCCCGGGGAGCTGTTTTTT
few	TRBV6-5	TRBD2	TRBJ2-5	CASSPLAGAGETQYF	TGTGCCAGCAGCCCTCTAGCGGGGGCGGGAGAGACCCAGTACTTC
-	TRBV9	TRBD2	TRBJ2-1	CASSVTTSGGYNEQFF	TGTGCCAGCAGCGTGACTACTAGCGGGGGGTACAATGAGCAGTTCTTC
many	TRBV6-2/TRBV6-3	-	TRBJ1-1	CASSREGTEAFF	TGTGCCAGCAGCCGGGAGGGGACTGAAGCTTTCTTT
few	TRBV6-5	-	TRBJ1-1	CASSYQPGTAEAFF	TGTGCCAGCAGTTACCAGCCGGGAACCGCTGAAGCTTTCTTT